This T cell receptor beta chain derives from a study of response to subunit inactivated influenza vaccine. CDR1 and CDR2 (germline): SGDLS, YYNGEE. V lost 0 bases to trimming and J lost 0 bases, with 10 bases between them. CDR3 size: 16 residues. Whole-study results and caveats: Few additional T cells are recruited per seasonal influenza vaccination, authors suggested.

TCRdb re-derived calls from the RT-PCR reads in MiXCR, one entry per CDR3 protein. The sample lists 250,000 to 350,000 distinct CDR3 sequences; roughly 22% were seen once. This clonotype was recorded a few times. The antigen is unknown. The chain carries TRBV9 and TRBJ1-5; TRBD1 might be the D (5 bases). The sample here was PBMCs from blood, taken about 20 months after vaccination. The clonotype comes from a man aged 50 to 69 who received an inactivated influenza vaccine. In nucleotides, the CDR3 is TGTGCCAGCAGCGTAGGTCTCAGGGATAGCAATCAGCCCCAGCATTTT. Its translation is CASSVGLRDSNQPQHF.